The rows below give T cell receptor beta chains drawn from one sample of a study of blood T cell repertoires in COVID-19. Clones were sequenced by immunoSEQ multiplex PCR, and TCRdb holds only the in-frame ones, with some missing. This sample carries 130,000 or so clones, about four fifths of them seen once, and the ten largest clones take approximately 12%. The specimen sequenced was peripheral blood. The receptors shown here come from a woman aged 55-69 years with acute or convalescent COVID-19. The CDR3 runs from the conserved cysteine through the conserved F or W. The D gene is left open where the match is weak. Expanded clones get a size class; other rows say once, few or many, or leave the size out.

>TRBD1|-|TRBJ1-2|TRBV5-6
TGTGCCAGCAGCCAACGGACAGGGCACTATGGCTACACCTTC
CASSQRTGHYGYTF
>TRBD1|-|TRBJ1-2|TRBV5-4
TGTGCCAGCAGCTTTGGAGGGACAGGGAGGTTTTCTAACTATGGCTACACCTTC
CASSFGGTGRFSNYGYTF
>-|-|TRBJ2-1|TRBV11-3
TGTGCCAGCAGCTTAGGGCGAGGTTCGGGTGAGCAGTTCTTC
CASSLGRGSGEQFF
>TRBD1|-|TRBJ1-2|TRBV19
TGTGCCAGTAGTACAACAGGGGTCTATGGCTACACCTTC
CASSTTGVYGYTF
>TRBD1|once|TRBJ2-1|TRBV5-1
TGCGCCAGCAGCTTGCTGGGGACAGGGAATGAGCAGTTCTTC
CASSLLGTGNEQFF
>-|once|TRBJ1-1|TRBV20-1
TGCAGTGCTAGGGCACAGGGTGCAGCTTTCTTT
CSARAQGAAFF
>TRBD1|-|TRBJ1-2|TRBV19
TGTGCCAGTAGTATACAGGGGGCGAACTATGGCTACACCTTC
CASSIQGANYGYTF
>-|-|TRBJ1-1|TRBV7-3
TGTGCCAGCAGCATGACAGCAAACACTGAAGCTTTCTTT
CASSMTANTEAFF
>TRBD1|-|TRBJ1-2|TRBV6-5
TGTGCCAGCAGCCCCGGGACAGGGGGCAACTATGGCTACACCTTC
CASSPGTGGNYGYTF
>TRBD1|-|TRBJ1-2|TRBV5-1
TGCGCCAGCAGCTTGTGGACAGGGACGATTAACTATGGCTACACCTTC
CASSLWTGTINYGYTF
>-|-|TRBJ2-3|TRBV5-1
TGCGCCAGCAGCTTGGCGCAGGCTAGCACAGATACGCAGTATTTT
CASSLAQASTDTQYF
>-|-|TRBJ1-5|TRBV19
TGTGCCAGTAAGCCGACCTTAGCCGGTGGCAATCAGCCCCAGCATTTT
CASKPTLAGGNQPQHF
>-|-|TRBJ2-1|TRBV18
TGTGCCAGCTCGCCGTATTACGTAGGGGCCTACAATGAGCAGTTCTTC
CASSPYYVGAYNEQFF
>TRBD1|few|TRBJ1-2|TRBV5-1
TGCGCCAGCAGCTTGGAGGGGGCACAGGGGTATGGCTACACCTTC
CASSLEGAQGYGYTF
>-|once|TRBJ1-2|TRBV10-3
TGTGCCATCGCCCAAAATAAACAGGGACCTGACTATGGCTACACCTTC
CAIAQNKQGPDYGYTF
>TRBD2|-|TRBJ2-3|TRBV9
TGTGCCAGCAGCGTAGACGGTAGCGGGGGGCACCAGACCAGCACAGATACGCAGTATTTT
CASSVDGSGGHQTSTDTQYF
>-|-|TRBJ1-1|TRBV7-3
TGTGCCAGCAGCTTAATTCTTGGGGCCAGGCCTAACACTGAAGCTTTCTTT
CASSLILGARPNTEAFF
>-|-|TRBJ2-3|TRBV3-1/TRBV3-2
TGTGCCAGCAGCCAAAGGGGGTCGGCCACAGATACGCAGTATTTT
CASSQRGSATDTQYF
>TRBD1|-|TRBJ1-1|TRBV18
TGTGCCAGCGCATATCCCGGGACAGGGGAGACTGAAGCTTTCTTT
CASAYPGTGETEAFF
>TRBD2|once|TRBJ2-1|TRBV5-4
TGTGCCAGCAGTCTGACTAGCGGGGGTCGCAATGAGCAGTTCTTC
CASSLTSGGRNEQFF
>-|-|TRBJ1-2|TRBV6-5
TGTGCCAGCGGCGGTGACTATGGCTACACCTTC
CASGGDYGYTF
>-|few|TRBJ2-1|TRBV3-1/TRBV3-2
TGTGCCAGCAGCCAAGGGCAGGCTTTCAATGAGCAGTTCTTC
CASSQGQAFNEQFF